The rows below give T cell receptor beta chains drawn from one sample of a study of shared clonotypes between healthy human individuals. Here immunoSEQ multiplex PCR was the method, and the copy in TCRdb shows in-frame clones only, minus some. The sample has about 580,000 clones, about 98% seen once. The material sequenced was naive CD8+ T cells sorted from blood. The receptor set was obtained from a man aged 25-45 years in good health. Each CDR3 is given with its conserved first and last residue. A D gene is named only where the DNA matches it firmly. A row's size may be missing; if present it is once, few, many or a size class.

>TRBD1|TRBV11-2|TRBJ2-5|.
CASSSIPGTGGETQYF
TGTGCCAGCAGCTCAATACCTGGGACAGGTGGCGAGACCCAGTACTTC
>.|TRBV7-7|TRBJ2-1|.
CASSLATSSYNEQFF
TGTGCCAGCAGCTTAGCGACTAGCTCCTACAATGAGCAGTTCTTC
>.|TRBV6-1|TRBJ2-7|.
CASSLEWTPAYEQYF
TGTGCCAGCAGTTTAGAGTGGACACCGGCCTACGAGCAGTACTTC
>.|TRBV7-9|TRBJ1-2|.
CAHGDSNYGYTF
TGTGCCCATGGGGATTCTAACTATGGCTACACCTTC
>TRBD2|TRBV7-8|TRBJ2-3|once
CASSSSGKVSTDTQYF
TGTGCCAGCAGCTCGAGCGGGAAAGTAAGCACAGATACGCAGTATTTT
>.|TRBV5-1|TRBJ2-1|once
CASSLSGTGLISYNEQFF
TGCGCCAGCAGCTTGAGCGGGACAGGTCTTATCTCCTACAATGAGCAGTTCTTC
>TRBD1|TRBV9|TRBJ2-5|.
CASSVRQGNFQETQYF
TGTGCCAGCAGCGTAAGACAGGGCAATTTCCAAGAGACCCAGTACTTC
>TRBD1|TRBV29-1|TRBJ2-7|once
CSVVGGQSKGYEQYF
TGCAGCGTTGTAGGGGGACAGTCTAAGGGGTACGAGCAGTACTTC
>.|TRBV12-5|TRBJ2-2|.
CASGFRADGELFF
TGTGCTAGTGGTTTTCGTGCCGACGGGGAGCTGTTTTTT
>.|TRBV13|TRBJ2-4|.
CASNLRGSDIQYF
TGTGCCAGCAACCTGAGGGGGTCGGACATTCAGTACTTC
>.|TRBV4-1|TRBJ2-1|.
CASSQDALASSEQFF
TGCGCCAGCAGCCAAGACGCTCTAGCTAGTAGTGAGCAGTTCTTC
>TRBD2|TRBV29-1|TRBJ2-1|.
CSVDQRDYNEQFF
TGCAGCGTTGACCAGCGGGACTACAATGAGCAGTTCTTC
>.|TRBV11-2|TRBJ2-3|.
CASSLAAHRMGTGTDTQYF
TGTGCCAGCAGCTTGGCCGCACACCGGATGGGGACCGGCACAGATACGCAGTATTTT
>TRBD2|TRBV9|TRBJ2-3|once
CASSLYSGASTDTQYF
TGTGCCAGCAGCCTATATAGCGGGGCCTCCACAGATACGCAGTATTTT
>TRBD2|TRBV9|TRBJ2-2|.
CASSARASGPITGELFF
TGTGCCAGCAGCGCTCGGGCTAGCGGGCCCATCACCGGGGAGCTGTTTTTT
>.|TRBV28|TRBJ2-7|.
CASMTGTGRNEQYF
TGTGCCAGCATGACGGGGACCGGAAGGAACGAGCAGTACTTC
>.|TRBV6-5|TRBJ2-1|.
CASSYANEQFF
TGTGCCAGCTCCTACGCGAATGAGCAGTTCTTC
>TRBD2|TRBV5-4|TRBJ2-5|.
CASSLGGLAGGRETQYF
TGTGCCAGCAGCTTGGGAGGACTAGCGGGAGGTAGGGAGACCCAGTACTTC
>TRBD1|TRBV14|TRBJ2-7|.
CASSQSGGAEQYF
TGTGCCAGCAGCCAATCAGGGGGTGCCGAGCAGTACTTC
>.|TRBV5-4|TRBJ2-7|.
CASSLGQFSDRAYEQYF
TGTGCCAGCAGCTTGGGGCAGTTCTCCGATCGGGCCTACGAGCAGTACTTC
>TRBD1|TRBV4-3|TRBJ1-5|.
CASSQGTGGNQPQHF
TGCGCCAGCAGCCAAGGGACAGGTGGCAATCAGCCCCAGCATTTT
>TRBD1|TRBV9|TRBJ1-2|.
CASSARQGNGYTF
TGTGCCAGCAGCGCCCGACAGGGTAACGGCTACACCTTC
>TRBD1|TRBV7-9|TRBJ2-1|.
CASSSPTGGGNEQFF
TGTGCCAGCAGCTCCCCGACAGGGGGAGGCAATGAGCAGTTCTTC
>.|TRBV25-1|TRBJ1-1|.
CASSEGYTEAFF
TGTGCCAGCAGTGAAGGCTACACTGAAGCTTTCTTT
>TRBD2|TRBV7-9|TRBJ2-7|.
CASSLDEAGGYYEQYF
TGTGCCAGCAGCTTAGATGAAGCGGGAGGGTACTACGAGCAGTACTTC
>.|TRBV2|TRBJ1-2|once
CASCPTFGDYTF
TGTGCCAGCTGCCCAACGTTTGGTGACTACACCTTC
>TRBD1|TRBV7-9|TRBJ2-1|.
CASIEGQGYNEQFF
TGTGCCAGCATCGAGGGACAGGGCTACAATGAGCAGTTCTTC
>.|TRBV29-1|TRBJ2-1|once
CSVEERLWEQFF
TGCAGCGTTGAAGAACGGCTTTGGGAGCAGTTCTTC
>TRBD2|TRBV5-1|TRBJ2-5|.
CASSLVLAGEETQYF
TGCGCCAGCAGCTTGGTGCTAGCGGGAGAAGAGACCCAGTACTTC
>.|TRBV15|TRBJ1-2|.
CATSGSTGIYGYTF
TGTGCCACCAGCGGGTCCACAGGGATCTATGGCTACACCTTC
>.|TRBV4-3|TRBJ1-2|.
CASSQDWALEARTYGYTF
TGCGCCAGCAGCCAAGATTGGGCGCTGGAGGCTCGTACCTATGGCTACACCTTC
>.|TRBV7-8|TRBJ1-1|.
CASSLGLHLGSTEAFF
TGTGCCAGCAGCTTAGGACTTCATTTAGGGAGCACTGAAGCTTTCTTT
>TRBD2|TRBV9|TRBJ2-7|.
CASSPARGGREQYF
TGTGCCAGCAGCCCCGCGCGAGGCGGGAGGGAGCAGTACTTC
>.|TRBV6-5|TRBJ2-2|.
CASSYSAGNTGELFF
TGTGCCAGCAGTTACTCGGCAGGGAATACCGGGGAGCTGTTTTTT
>.|TRBV6-1|TRBJ2-7|.
CASSEDLPYEQYF
TGTGCCAGCAGTGAGGATTTACCCTACGAGCAGTACTTC
>.|TRBV6-5|TRBJ2-7|few
CASSYSSSYEQYF
TGTGCCAGCAGTTACTCCAGCTCCTACGAGCAGTACTTC
>.|TRBV27|TRBJ2-7|.
CASSLLGASYEQYF
TGTGCCAGCAGTTTATTGGGGGCGTCCTACGAGCAGTACTTC
>.|TRBV25-1|TRBJ2-7|.
CASSAGTSYEQYF
TGTGCCAGCAGTGCCGGGACCTCCTACGAGCAGTACTTC
>.|TRBV19|TRBJ2-1|.
CASSKTDYNEQFF
TGTGCCAGTAGTAAGACGGACTACAATGAGCAGTTCTTC
>.|TRBV5-4|TRBJ2-1|.
CASSLADSPPNEQFF
TGTGCCAGCAGCTTGGCGGATAGTCCGCCCAATGAGCAGTTCTTC
>.|TRBV27|TRBJ2-7|.
CASSLGATNEQYF
TGTGCCAGCTCCCTAGGGGCTACCAACGAGCAGTACTTC
>.|TRBV18|TRBJ1-2|once
CASSPESFAMGSNYGYTF
TGTGCCAGCTCACCAGAGAGTTTCGCCATGGGTTCTAACTATGGCTACACCTTC
>TRBD1|TRBV29-1|TRBJ2-7|.
CSVWDSSYEQYF
TGCAGCGTTTGGGACAGCTCCTACGAGCAGTACTTC
>.|TRBV29-1|TRBJ2-2|.
CSVVWENTGELFF
TGCAGCGTTGTCTGGGAAAACACCGGGGAGCTGTTTTTT
>.|TRBV4-1|TRBJ1-5|.
CASSQVETQPQHF
TGCGCCAGCAGCCAAGTTGAAACCCAGCCCCAGCATTTT
>.|TRBV27|TRBJ2-7|.
CASSFGGGGYEQYF
TGTGCCAGCAGTTTTGGCGGAGGGGGCTACGAGCAGTACTTC
>.|TRBV30|TRBJ1-5|.
CAWSVRRDGQPQHF
TGTGCCTGGAGTGTACGAAGGGACGGGCAGCCCCAGCATTTT
>.|TRBV6-5|TRBJ1-4|.
CASSTTGLKLFF
TGTGCCAGCAGCACAACAGGACTTAAACTGTTTTTT
>.|TRBV7-2|TRBJ1-5|once
CASSLGSTANQPQHF
TGTGCCAGCAGCTTGGGCAGTACGGCCAATCAGCCCCAGCATTTT
>.|TRBV19|TRBJ1-1|.
CASSIWGFATEAFF
TGTGCCAGTAGTATTTGGGGGTTCGCCACTGAAGCTTTCTTT
>.|TRBV28|TRBJ2-7|.
CASSFGGISYEQYF
TGTGCCAGCAGTTTTGGGGGTATCTCCTACGAGCAGTACTTC
>TRBD1|TRBV19|TRBJ1-4|.
CASSNGQGGTNEKLFF
TGTGCCAGTAGTAACGGACAGGGAGGAACTAATGAAAAACTGTTTTTT